The source of this TCR beta chain is a study of blood T cell repertoires in COVID-19. Overall study context: COVID-19 samples, acute and convalescent, were from the United States, Italy and Spain. T cells, B-cell-depleted T cells, or PBMCs supplied cDNA or gDNA.

The CDR3 loop spans 19 amino acids. Trimming took 5 bases from V and 5 from J; bases not matched to a gene: 20. Germline V gene lookup returns CDR1 LNHDA and CDR2 SQIVND (reference sequence). As originally analysed: Estimates of nucleated cell counts were drawn from the amplification of reference gene primers. Clones were sequenced by immunoSEQ multiplex PCR, and TCRdb holds only the in-frame ones, with some missing. The V and J calls and clone size are taken from that table; D and trimming were inferred from the DNA. The top ten clones hold 30% to 35% of a sample with about 86,000 clones, roughly 88% of them seen once.

J is TRBJ2-1 and V is TRBV19; 8 bases line up with TRBD2. The source is a woman aged 80 or over with active or convalescent COVID-19. The specimen was peripheral blood. The CDR3 coding sequence is TGTGCCAGTAGTGTCGTAGCGGGACCTTCAACACTCCTCGACAATGAGCAGTTCTTC. Translating gives CASSVVAGPSTLLDNEQFF. Combining the CDR3 with reference TRBV19 and TRBJ2-1 gives the whole variable domain DGGITQSPKYLFRKEGQNVTLSCEQNLNHDAMYWYRQDPGQGLRLIYYSQIVNDFQKGDIAEGYSVSREKKESFPLTVTSAQKNPTAFYLCASSVVAGPSTLLDNEQFFGPGTRLTVL.